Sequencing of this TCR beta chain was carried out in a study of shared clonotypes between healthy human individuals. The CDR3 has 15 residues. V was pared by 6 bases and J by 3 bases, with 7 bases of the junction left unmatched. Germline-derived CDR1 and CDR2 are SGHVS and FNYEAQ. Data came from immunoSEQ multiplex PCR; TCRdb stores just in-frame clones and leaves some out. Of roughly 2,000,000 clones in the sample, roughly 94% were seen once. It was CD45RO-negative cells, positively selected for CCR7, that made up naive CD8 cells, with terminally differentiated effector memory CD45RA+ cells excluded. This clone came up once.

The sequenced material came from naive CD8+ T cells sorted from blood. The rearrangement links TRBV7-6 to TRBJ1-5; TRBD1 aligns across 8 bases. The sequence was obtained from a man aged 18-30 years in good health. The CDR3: CASSVRGPDNQPQHF. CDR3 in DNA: TGTGCCAGCAGTGTCAGGGGGCCGGACAATCAGCCCCAGCATTTT.